The rows below give T cell receptor beta chains drawn from one sample of a study of blood T cell repertoires in COVID-19. The method was immunoSEQ multiplex PCR; TCRdb's version includes in-frame clones alone and lacks a portion of them. This sample has approximately 150,000 clones; around 89% occur once, and the top ten carry around 1.9%. The sequencing input was peripheral blood. All receptors come from a man aged 45-65 years who had recovered from COVID-19. Each CDR3 is given without its conserved first and last residue. A D gene is named only where the DNA matches it firmly.

j_gene: TRBJ2-5; v_gene: TRBV12-5; d_gene: NA; CDR3aa: ASGTIVETQY
j_gene: TRBJ1-4; v_gene: TRBV5-1; d_gene: TRBD1; CDR3aa: ASSPQGQGAGEKLF
j_gene: TRBJ1-5; v_gene: TRBV7-2; d_gene: NA; CDR3aa: ASSSRTDQPQH
j_gene: TRBJ1-1; v_gene: TRBV28; d_gene: NA; CDR3aa: ASSYRGWTEAF
j_gene: TRBJ1-1; v_gene: TRBV11-2; d_gene: NA; CDR3aa: ASSLLEAGEAF
j_gene: TRBJ1-1; v_gene: TRBV28; d_gene: TRBD1; CDR3aa: ASSLGTGTAF
j_gene: TRBJ2-1; v_gene: TRBV3-1/TRBV3-2; d_gene: NA; CDR3aa: ASSQDILAGNEQF
j_gene: TRBJ1-6; v_gene: TRBV3-1/TRBV3-2; d_gene: NA; CDR3aa: ASSQGGRDNSPLH
j_gene: TRBJ1-4; v_gene: TRBV25-1; d_gene: NA; CDR3aa: ASPLWGPNEKLF
j_gene: TRBJ2-1; v_gene: TRBV7-8; d_gene: TRBD2; CDR3aa: ASSLLAGVGNEQF
j_gene: TRBJ2-7; v_gene: TRBV6-5; d_gene: NA; CDR3aa: ASSYSAGSYEQY
j_gene: TRBJ1-5; v_gene: TRBV15; d_gene: NA; CDR3aa: ATSRETQGNQPQH
j_gene: TRBJ1-2; v_gene: TRBV29-1; d_gene: TRBD1; CDR3aa: SVAQGAGANGYT
j_gene: TRBJ1-5; v_gene: TRBV4-3; d_gene: NA; CDR3aa: ASSQDWGGIEPQH
j_gene: TRBJ2-3; v_gene: TRBV4-3; d_gene: TRBD1; CDR3aa: ASSHFPGTGGFTDTQY
j_gene: TRBJ2-2; v_gene: TRBV7-8; d_gene: TRBD1; CDR3aa: ASSRGHGGELF
j_gene: TRBJ2-2; v_gene: TRBV5-4; d_gene: NA; CDR3aa: ASSSSGGSFVGELF
j_gene: TRBJ1-6; v_gene: TRBV4-1; d_gene: NA; CDR3aa: ASSQVAGGGNSPLH
j_gene: TRBJ2-7; v_gene: TRBV5-1; d_gene: TRBD2; CDR3aa: ASGETSVTYEQY
j_gene: TRBJ2-3; v_gene: TRBV14; d_gene: NA; CDR3aa: ASSQHLGGDTQY
j_gene: TRBJ2-3; v_gene: TRBV11-2; d_gene: TRBD2; CDR3aa: ASSLVLTSVADTQY
j_gene: TRBJ2-7; v_gene: TRBV10-3; d_gene: TRBD1; CDR3aa: AISEDRGGPREQY
j_gene: TRBJ2-3; v_gene: TRBV7-2; d_gene: NA; CDR3aa: ASSLDGVGSADTQY
j_gene: TRBJ1-2; v_gene: TRBV18; d_gene: TRBD1; CDR3aa: ASSRDRGKEDLGYT
j_gene: TRBJ2-7; v_gene: TRBV4-3; d_gene: TRBD1; CDR3aa: ASSQDRTGGGDEQY
j_gene: TRBJ2-1; v_gene: TRBV3-1/TRBV3-2; d_gene: NA; CDR3aa: ASSRSGQTYNEQF
j_gene: TRBJ2-7; v_gene: TRBV11-2; d_gene: TRBD1; CDR3aa: ASSLVGQGGYEQY
j_gene: TRBJ1-2; v_gene: TRBV7-3; d_gene: NA; CDR3aa: ASSPQAQGRGYT
j_gene: TRBJ2-7; v_gene: TRBV7-2; d_gene: NA; CDR3aa: ASSLTGVRSYEQY
j_gene: TRBJ2-2; v_gene: TRBV4-3; d_gene: NA; CDR3aa: ASSQAPGSRAGELF
j_gene: TRBJ2-1; v_gene: TRBV5-1; d_gene: NA; CDR3aa: ASSSFVGRQSYNEQF
j_gene: TRBJ2-2; v_gene: TRBV9; d_gene: TRBD2; CDR3aa: ASSGSGRGFPGELF
j_gene: TRBJ2-2; v_gene: TRBV14; d_gene: NA; CDR3aa: ASSQVPGAGELF
j_gene: TRBJ1-5; v_gene: TRBV6-5; d_gene: NA; CDR3aa: ASRSGSDQPQH
j_gene: TRBJ2-3; v_gene: TRBV5-4; d_gene: NA; CDR3aa: ASSPALASSTDTQY
j_gene: TRBJ1-5; v_gene: TRBV23-1; d_gene: NA; CDR3aa: ASSQATGLSSGSNQPQH
j_gene: TRBJ2-6; v_gene: TRBV7-9; d_gene: NA; CDR3aa: ASSQSGANVLT
j_gene: TRBJ2-3; v_gene: TRBV29-1; d_gene: TRBD1; CDR3aa: SVDGTGTTTQY
j_gene: TRBJ1-1; v_gene: TRBV25-1; d_gene: TRBD1; CDR3aa: ASSAPFTGDTEAF
j_gene: TRBJ1-3; v_gene: TRBV30; d_gene: NA; CDR3aa: AWRSGTIY
j_gene: TRBJ2-5; v_gene: TRBV10-3; d_gene: TRBD1; CDR3aa: AISGTGRPAGETQY
j_gene: TRBJ2-1; v_gene: TRBV6-5; d_gene: NA; CDR3aa: ASRADRYNEQF
j_gene: TRBJ2-3; v_gene: TRBV7-9; d_gene: NA; CDR3aa: AINREGEKY
j_gene: TRBJ1-2; v_gene: TRBV2; d_gene: NA; CDR3aa: ASSPSGSYGYT
j_gene: TRBJ1-3; v_gene: TRBV6-6; d_gene: NA; CDR3aa: ASENSGNTIY
j_gene: TRBJ1-5; v_gene: TRBV19; d_gene: NA; CDR3aa: ASTDSYSNQPQH
j_gene: TRBJ2-5; v_gene: TRBV9; d_gene: NA; CDR3aa: ASSVDELSEAVQY
j_gene: TRBJ1-1; v_gene: TRBV19; d_gene: NA; CDR3aa: ASRDRGGTGTEAF
j_gene: TRBJ2-7; v_gene: TRBV11-2; d_gene: NA; CDR3aa: ASSSLGPQQY
j_gene: TRBJ2-7; v_gene: TRBV28; d_gene: NA; CDR3aa: ASSPRPVEQY
j_gene: TRBJ2-5; v_gene: TRBV27; d_gene: NA; CDR3aa: ASSFGGWQETQY
j_gene: TRBJ2-6; v_gene: TRBV29-1; d_gene: NA; CDR3aa: SVSTGLEANVLT
j_gene: TRBJ1-2; v_gene: TRBV14; d_gene: TRBD1; CDR3aa: ASSQDHDRGYGYT
j_gene: TRBJ1-3; v_gene: TRBV5-4; d_gene: NA; CDR3aa: ASSLDRGSSGNTIY